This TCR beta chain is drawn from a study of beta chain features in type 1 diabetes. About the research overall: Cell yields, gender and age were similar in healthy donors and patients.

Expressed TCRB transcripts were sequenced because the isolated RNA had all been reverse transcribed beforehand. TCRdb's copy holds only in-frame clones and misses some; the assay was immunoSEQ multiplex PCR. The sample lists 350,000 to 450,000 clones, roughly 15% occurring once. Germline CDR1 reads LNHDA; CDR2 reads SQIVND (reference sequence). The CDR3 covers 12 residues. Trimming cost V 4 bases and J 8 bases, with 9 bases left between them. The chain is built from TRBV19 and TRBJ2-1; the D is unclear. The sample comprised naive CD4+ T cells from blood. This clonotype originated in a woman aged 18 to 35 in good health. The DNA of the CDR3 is TGTGCCAGTAGTACTAGTGGCTATGAGCAGTTCTTC. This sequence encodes CASSTSGYEQFF.